This note documents a single T cell receptor beta chain sequence. Authors' data handling: Cell counts per sample came from amplifying reference gene primers. Some clones are missing from TCRdb's copy, which holds only in-frame ones; the method was immunoSEQ multiplex PCR. That table supplies the V and J calls and clone size; D and trimming were determined from the DNA. The sample has 150,000 to 200,000 clones; roughly 90% are singletons. This specimen belongs to a study of blood T cell repertoires in COVID-19. In the study overall: In each case, the material was cDNA or gDNA derived from T cells, B-cell-depleted T cells, or PBMCs.

V lost 6 bases, J lost 6 bases, and 7 bases stayed unmatched. Germline V gene data show CDR1 as MNHEY and CDR2 as SVGAGI. The CDR3 length is 14 residues. The sequencing input was peripheral blood. This chain joins TRBV6-5 and TRBJ1-5; TRBD1 aligns across 8 bases. This receptor was taken from a woman between 70 and 85 years old with acute or convalescent COVID-19. CDR3 loop: CASRPGGAGQPQHF. CDR3 in DNA: TGTGCCAGCAGACCAGGGGGCGCGGGTCAGCCCCAGCATTTT.